This record covers a single TCR beta chain. Its cognate antigen is unknown. The data belong to a study of T cell repertoires in cytomegalovirus infection. Study outcomes and limitations: HLA-C-restricted TCR beta clonotypes specific for CMV led the ex vivo response.

Using its own MiXCR run on the reads, TCRdb lists one record per CDR3 protein. Of fewer than 850,000 distinct CDR3 sequences in the sample, approximately 32% were seen once. The CDR3 length is 18 residues. V lost 6 bases and J lost 4; bases outside the gene matches: 12. Germline CDR1 and CDR2: MNHNY and SVGAGI (reference sequence). The source was cultured CD8+ T cells from PBMCs, collected from culture after CMV antigen stimulation. The chain carries TRBV6-6 and TRBJ2-7; 16 positions agree with TRBD2. The sequence was collected from a human donor in good health (CMV status not recorded). Some clones in this sample may be carry-over from other donors' samples. CDR3 nucleotides: TGTGCCAGCAGAACAACCGGGACTAGCGGGGGGGAGTATTACGAGCAGTACTTC. It yields the protein CASRTTGTSGGEYYEQYF.